This T cell receptor (beta chain) was recovered during a study of shared clonotypes between healthy human individuals (dated by TCRdb to the early 2020s). Turning to the overall study: The cohort comprised a couple of women and three men aged 18 to 49 years. For each donor, three plates each were used for CD4 naive and CD4 memory, two plates were used for CD8 naive, and one plate was used for CD8 memory. Libraries were prepared and TCR repertoires were sequenced by different laboratories using diverse techniques, in order to increase sequencing depth and limit assay-specific biases. To estimate repertoire size and how much clonotypes are shared between individuals, the study performed deep sequencing of blood TCR repertoires from a few healthy adults. Between about 0.9 and 9 billion PBMCs per donor were obtained by leukapheresis. What the research found in general, with its limitations: Across four donors, 5% to 6% of naive CD4, 3.5% of naive CD8, under 2.5% of memory CD4, and 0.4% to 0.45% of memory CD8 clonotypes were shared. Because the study included only a small number of donors, the genetic and exposure-history diversity represented was limited. Pairwise subsampling led to the expectation that sequencing depth would affect the degree of clonotype sharing among donors. Even with the large sequencing depth, rarefaction of the sorted-subset datasets indicated that sequencing was incomplete. Compared with non-shared clonotypes, clonotypes shared by all four sorted-subset donors had higher generation probabilities. Only blood was sampled, and tissue TCR repertoires likely differ from those in blood. Naive subsets generally had larger estimated clonotype richness than memory subsets.

Notes on this clone: Its antigen remains unidentified. Base qualities are not provided; no much larger clone lies one nucleotide away.

Healthy HIV-negative adults with no recently reported acute infections or vaccinations were included as donors. All donors were Caucasian adults living in Nashville, Tennessee, USA. CD4+ T cells were enriched by magnetic negative selection; naive cells were then positively selected on CD45RA, and the negative fraction formed the memory subset. Blood was obtained by leukapheresis, after which PBMCs were separated by Ficoll-Histopaque density gradient centrifugation and cryopreserved in liquid nitrogen vapor phase. Analytical flow cytometry was used to check the purity and quantity of each magnetically sorted T cell population. Genomic DNA was isolated from every sorted fraction and measured by UV absorbance on a Nanodrop 2000c. Using the deep immunoSEQ assay, TCR CDR3 regions were amplified from genomic DNA by multiplex PCR. Extracted genomic DNA from each cell subset was distributed evenly across all wells of several immunoSEQ 96-well plates, and each plate was treated as a replicate. Each replicate PCR for sorted subsets received about 220 ng genomic DNA, equal to about 30,000 T cell genomes. Purified libraries were measured with a Qubit 3.0 fluorometer, size-checked on a Bioanalyzer 2100, and measured again with the KAPA Library Quantification kit. Every immunoSEQ 96-well plate was sequenced on a separate single-read 150-cycle Illumina NextSeq 550 flow cell. Processing in the source paper ran as follows. Because only junctional sequences without quality scores were contained in the immunoSEQ output, filtering matching that applied to full-length reads could not be performed. Sequences were annotated with PyIR, a Python wrapper for IgBLAST v1.9, using IMGT germline references to assign V/J genes and CDR3. Reads were filtered out if the reads had weak V/J assignments (E-value above 1e-6), no CDR3, stop codons, out-of-frame junctions, or ambiguous translated residues. A V3J clonotype was defined by an identical inferred V gene, J gene, and CDR3 amino acid sequence. Percentage overlap between repertoires was computed as shared unique clonotypes divided by the size of the smaller repertoire. Repertoire richness was assessed with RTK rarefaction, the Chao1 estimator, and Recon v2.1 estimates of unobserved clonotypes. Generation probabilities were computed with OLGA for all TCRbeta clonotypes obtained by the gDNA method from a few donors. The source is immuneACCESS, and TCRdb retained only in-frame sequences with V and J called. Part of the clones is not carried over; for the studies checked, unresolved V genes explain less than half of this, and the remainder is unexplained. Clone size and V and J calls were adopted from that table, with D and trimming inferred from the DNA. This sample comprises fewer than 3 million clones, 80% to 95% of them detected only once. In total, the top ten clones hold 0.3% to 0.4% of the sample.

Germline trimming amounts to 1 base on V and 6 bases on J, with 3 as the count of junction bases outside the gene matches. The germline V gene provides CDR1 LGHNA and CDR2 YNFKEQ. The CDR3 spans 16 residues, from the cysteine through the phenylalanine. Here the CDR3 DNA is all that survives: 48 bases in frame from base 1. The chain is made from TRBV4-2 and TRBJ2-2, with TRBD2 matching 12 junction bases. The sequence derives from a man in his late teens or twenties in good health. Some clones in this sample may be carry-over from other donors' samples. Sequencing used naive CD4+ T cells from PBMCs. The cell subset or site label corresponds to: CD45RA+ positively selected. The DNA sequence is given as TGTGCCAGCAGCCAAGCACGGACTAGCGGGGCCGGGGAGCTGTTTTTT. This encodes CASSQARTSGAGELFF.